This T cell receptor (beta chain) originates from a study of blood T cell repertoires in COVID-19. The CDR3 is 15 amino acids. V was pared by 2 bases and J by 6 bases, with 3 bases of the junction left unmatched. Germline CDR1 is KGHSH and CDR2 is LQKENI. Sequenced by immunoSEQ multiplex PCR; TCRdb stores in-frame clones only, minus some. The sample contains 130,000 or so clones, just over 85% of which appear only once. The rearrangement uses TRBV18 and TRBJ2-2; 10 positions match TRBD2. Specimen: peripheral blood. The receptor comes from a woman aged 60-75 years with acute or convalescent COVID-19. In nucleotides, the CDR3 is TGTGCCAGCTCACCAACTAGCGGGGTCTCCGGGGAGCTGTTTTTT. Translated, it gives CASSPTSGVSGELFF.